A single sample gave rise to the 16 T cell receptor beta chains below, sequenced in a study of control samples from healthy donors and cancer patients. Assay: immunoSEQ multiplex PCR; the TCRdb copy retains only in-frame clones and omits some. The sample lists fewer than 95,000 clones, roughly 86% seen once, with roughly 1.2% in the top ten. Sequenced sample: blood. These receptors all come from a woman aged 45-59 years in good health.

About this clone itself: Sequence at one end of the junction differs from germline and may be a read error. The DNA for the CDR3 is TGTGCCAGCAGTACCAGGGGAAGAGAGACCCAGTACTTC. Amino acids: CASSTRGRETQYF. The chain combines TRBV19 with TRBJ2-5, with a tentative D call TRBD1 (6 bases). Germline V gene sequence: CDR1 LNHDA, CDR2 SQIVND (reference sequence). The CDR3 is made up of 13 amino acids.

There are a few counts of this clone. The CDR3 nucleotides are TGTGCCAGTAGTATGAGGGGCACTGAAGCTTTCTTT. It encodes CASSMRGTEAFF. V and J are TRBV19 and TRBJ1-1; a possible D gene is TRBD1 (5 bases). The CDR3 has 12 residues. The V and J ends lost 3 bases and 4 bases respectively, with 6 bases between them. In germline, CDR1 is LNHDA, CDR2 SQIVND (reference sequence).

The chain employs TRBV7-8 and TRBJ1-5, with 10 bases matching TRBD1. This CDR3 has 17 amino acids. The germline CDR1 and CDR2 sequences are SGHVS and FQNEAQ. Trimming at V came to 1 base and at J to 4 bases, leaving 7 bases not matched to a gene. CDR3 in amino acids: CASSLEGTGAYNQPQHF. The DNA for the CDR3 is TGTGCCAGCAGCTTAGAAGGGACAGGGGCCTATAATCAGCCCCAGCATTTT.

J is TRBJ1-2 and V is TRBV7-2; D gene unclear. The CDR3 is 14 amino acids. The germline gives CDR1 SGHTA, CDR2 FQGNSA. V lost 0 bases and J 2 bases, leaving 7 bases between the germline ends. Written as DNA, the CDR3 is TGTGCCAGCAGCTTAGCAGTACTCAACTATGGCTACACCTTC. Its translation: CASSLAVLNYGYTF.

This clone was detected ten times or more. The chain has TRBV4-1 and TRBJ2-7; D is unresolved. CDR3 length equals 13 residues. Between the trimmed V and J ends, which lost 1 base and 3 bases, there was a span of 7 bases. Germline assignment: CDR1 MGHRA and CDR2 YSYEKL. The CDR3: CASSQVRGYEQYF. The CDR3 DNA is TGCGCCAGCAGCCAAGTAAGAGGCTACGAGCAGTACTTC.

In this sample, this clone turned up once. The V and J genes are TRBV2 and TRBJ1-5; no clear D. V was trimmed by 1 base and J by 4 bases, leaving 11 bases between them. The V gene's germline CDR1 is SNHLY and CDR2 FYNNEI. CDR3 length equals 15 residues. This CDR3 reads CASSEVRAGNQPQHF. For the CDR3, the DNA is TGTGCCAGCAGTGAAGTCCGAGCTGGGAATCAGCCCCAGCATTTT.

V usage is TRBV2 and J usage is TRBJ2-5, with TRBD2 identical over 9 bases. Germline values: CDR1 SNHLY, CDR2 FYNNEI. J gave up 5 bases and V 6 bases, and 13 bases lay outside the gene matches. CDR3 size: 16 residues. The chain's CDR3 is CASRTGRAGGGETQYF. CDR3 nucleotides: TGTGCCAGCAGGACGGGTCGAGCGGGGGGAGGTGAGACCCAGTACTTC.

This chain joins TRBV4-3 and TRBJ2-3; 7 bases line up with TRBD2. Germline trimming cut 0 bases from V and 0 bases from J; bases unmatched to any gene: 9. The CDR3 length is 18 residues. The germline CDR1 and CDR2 sequences are LGHNA and YSLEER. Here the CDR3 reads CASSQDREVRSSTDTQYF. The CDR3 DNA sequence: TGCGCCAGCAGCCAAGATCGGGAGGTACGGTCTAGCACAGATACGCAGTATTTT.

This chain joins TRBV6-2 or TRBV6-3 and TRBJ2-1; 9 nucleotides agree with TRBD2. Looked up from germline, CDR1 is MNHEY and CDR2 is SVGEGT. The ends lost 5 bases at V and 5 bases at J; junction bases unmatched: 7. This CDR3 is built from 15 residues. CDR3 region: CASSLGGGAHNEQFF. CDR3 sequence (DNA): TGTGCCAGCAGTCTAGGCGGGGGGGCCCACAATGAGCAGTTCTTC.

The chain carries TRBV2 and TRBJ1-5; 8 bases align to TRBD1. Germline trimming cut 10 bases from V and 7 bases from J; bases unmatched to any gene: 12. Germline loops: CDR1 SNHLY, CDR2 FYNNEI. CDR3 size: 14 residues. CDR3 residues: CATSDRVGVQPQHF. As DNA, the CDR3 is TGTGCCACCTCGGACAGGGTAGGTGTACAGCCCCAGCATTTT.

CDR3 in DNA: TGTGCCAGCAGCTTATTCAGGGGGCTCGGCTACAATGAGCAGTTCTTC. Its translation is CASSLFRGLGYNEQFF. The rearrangement uses TRBV11-2 and TRBJ2-1, with 8 nucleotides matching TRBD1. Unmatched junction bases numbered 6, after V lost 2 bases and J lost 3 bases. CDR1 is SGHAT, CDR2 FQNNGV, per germline. The CDR3 totals 16 residues. The full variable domain, in which reference TRBV11-2 and TRBJ2-1 provide the parts outside the CDR3, is EAGVAQSPRYKIIEKRQSVAFWCNPISGHATLYWYQQILGQGPKLLIQFQNNGVVDDSQLPKDRFSAERLKGVDSTLKIQPAKLEDSAVYLCASSLFRGLGYNEQFFGPGTRLTVL.

The V call is TRBV4-2, the J call TRBJ1-5; perhaps TRBD1 as D (6 bases). Trimming removed 0 bases at V and 14 bases at J, with 14 bases between. Germline CDR1 is LGHNA and CDR2 is YNFKEQ. This CDR3 region has 13 residues. The CDR3 bases are TGTGCCAGCAGCCAAGATCGAAGCTACAGGGAGCATTTT. Protein: CASSQDRSYREHF.

A single count supports this clone. This chain uses TRBV3-1 (or the pseudogene TRBV3-2) with TRBJ2-7, with 9 bases fitting TRBD2. Trimming cost V 0 bases and J 4 bases; bases outside gene matches: 10. The CDR3 covers 17 residues. CDR1 is LGHDT, CDR2 YNNKEL, per germline (reference sequence). The CDR3 sequence is CASSQERLAGIGYEQYF. As DNA, the CDR3 is TGTGCCAGCAGCCAAGAGAGGCTAGCGGGAATCGGGTACGAGCAGTACTTC.

The chain couples TRBV11-3 to TRBJ2-7; D ambiguous. This CDR3 region has 14 residues. CDR1 is SGHNT and CDR2 is YENEEA in the germline V gene. V lost 5 bases and J lost 0, with 11 bases in between. The CDR3 coding sequence is TGTGCCAGCAGCCCTGGGCCCGTCTCCTACGAGCAGTACTTC. Encoded protein: CASSPGPVSYEQYF.

This chain joins TRBV7-6 and TRBJ1-4; D is uncertain. V was clipped by 6 bases and J by 4 bases, with 12 bases between them. Germline-derived CDR1 and CDR2 are SGHVS and FNYEAQ. The length of the CDR3 is 14 residues. Here the CDR3 DNA reads TGTGCCAGCAGTTGGACGGGAGTTAATGAAAAACTGTTTTTT. This translates into CASSWTGVNEKLFF. The entire variable domain, with the rest obtained from reference TRBV7-6 and TRBJ1-4, is as follows: GAGVSQSPRYKVTKRGQDVALRCDPISGHVSLYWYRQALGQGPEFLTYFNYEAQQDKSGLPNDRFSAERPEGSISTLTIQRTEQRDSAMYRCASSWTGVNEKLFFGSGTQLSVL.

The V call is TRBV29-1, the J call TRBJ2-7; D ambiguous. Germline V gives CDR1 SQVTM, CDR2 ANQGSEA. The V and J ends lost 4 bases and 2 bases respectively, with 15 bases between them. CDR3 length equals 14 residues. The CDR3 DNA sequence: TGCAGCGTTGTTAGCTCTCATCTAACCTACGAGCAGTACTTC. Its protein product is CSVVSSHLTYEQYF.